In its sample, the clone carrying this TCR beta chain was seen a few times. The sample comes from a study of blood T cell repertoires in COVID-19. Study details: The samples span acute and convalescent COVID-19 from the United States, Italy and Spain. In each case, the material was cDNA or gDNA derived from T cells, B-cell-depleted T cells, or PBMCs.

The CDR3 loop spans 17 amino acids. Trimming removed 0 bases from V and 0 bases from J, with 15 bases in between. Per the germline V gene, CDR1 is SGHRS and CDR2 is YFSETQ. Seattle researchers signed up patients amid active infection and tracked them longitudinally. Produced via immunoSEQ multiplex PCR; TCRdb's table is partial and in-frame only. The sample has approximately 200,000 clones, around 79% seen once. This clonotype was obtained from a woman between 40 and 50 years old with COVID-19, enrolled during active disease. The chain employs TRBV5-1 and TRBJ1-1, with D perhaps matching TRBD1 (5 bases). Material for sequencing was peripheral blood. This CDR3 is CASSLAQGWGMNTEAFF. The CDR3 nucleotides are TGCGCCAGCAGCTTGGCCCAGGGTTGGGGTATGAACACTGAAGCTTTCTTT.